These 22 T cell receptor beta chains were sequenced from one sample in a study of metastatic and nonmetastatic thyroid tumors. No patient had received any treatment before thyroid surgery. TCRdb ran MiXCR on the PCR reads. The table has 15,000 to 20,000 clones, about 30% seen once. Sequences were obtained from tumor tissue. These receptors came from a male donor with papillary thyroid cancer or a benign thyroid nodule (not recorded which). Some clones in this sample may be carry-over from other donors' samples.

This clone occurred many times. The chain carries TRBV6-2 or TRBV6-3 and TRBJ2-7; D might be TRBD1 or TRBD2, each matching 5 bases. The CDR3 contains 13 residues. V dropped 5 bases and J dropped 3 bases, with 11 bases sitting between them. Germline CDR1 reads MNHEY; CDR2 reads SVGEGT. The CDR3 reads CASSPRDHYEQYF. The CDR3 bases are TGTGCCAGCAGTCCCCGGGACCACTACGAGCAGTACTTC.

About this clone: At one of its ends the junction is not consistent with the germline gene, which may arise from a read error. CDR3 DNA sequence: TGTGCCAGCAGCTCGGGACAGGGTGGATCCTTT. Translating it yields CASSSGQGGSF. V gene TRBV11-2 combines with J gene TRBJ1-1; 9 nucleotides agree with TRBD1. The CDR3 sequence is 11 residues long. Germline V gives CDR1 SGHAT, CDR2 FQNNGV. The entire variable domain, with the rest obtained from reference TRBV11-2 and TRBJ1-1, is as follows: EAGVAQSPRYKIIEKRQSVAFWCNPISGHATLYWYQQILGQGPKLLIQFQNNGVVDDSQLPKDRFSAERLKGVDSTLKIQPAKLEDSAVYLCASSSGQGGSFGQGTRLTVV.

This clone was counted at least ten times. This chain connects TRBV30 to TRBJ1-6; no reliable D call. From germline, CDR1 is GTSNPN and CDR2 SVGIG (reference sequence). This CDR3 contains 11 residues. Trimming shortened V by 0 bases and J by 13 bases, and 7 bases separated the two germline ends. CDR3: CAWSVEPPLHF. CDR3 DNA sequence: TGTGCCTGGAGTGTAGAGCCCCCCCTCCACTTT.

This clone has ten or more counts. The chain employs TRBV12-3 or TRBV12-4 and TRBJ1-5, with a tentative D call TRBD1 (6 bases). The CDR3 is 15 residues long. The V gene lost 2 bases and the J gene lost 7 bases, with 15 bases spanning the gap. The CDR3 loop is CASSLSQGFEQPQHF. The CDR3 nucleotides read TGTGCCAGCAGTTTATCGCAGGGGTTTGAGCAGCCCCAGCATTTT.

V is TRBV9 and J is TRBJ2-7, with D perhaps matching TRBD2 (6 bases). Germline V gene data show CDR1 as SGDLS and CDR2 as YYNGEE. CDR3 length: 15 amino acids. V lost 2 bases, J lost 4 bases, and 16 bases lay in between. The chain's CDR3 is CASSVASERGYEQYF. The DNA for the CDR3 is TGTGCCAGCAGCGTGGCTAGCGAGAGGGGTTACGAGCAGTACTTC.

This clone turned up a few times. The gene calls are TRBV28 and TRBJ2-7; 10 bases map to TRBD1. The germline gives CDR1 MDHEN, CDR2 SYDVKM. The CDR3 consists of 13 residues. Germline trimming cut 6 bases from V and 7 bases from J; bases unmatched to any gene: 6. CDR3 loop: CASRGRDRGEQYF. The CDR3 bases are TGTGCCAGCAGGGGCCGGGACAGGGGTGAGCAGTACTTC.

This clone was picked up a small number of times. The V and J genes are TRBV6-6 and TRBJ2-7; 10 positions agree with TRBD2. The CDR3 totals 15 residues. Germline CDR1 is MNHNY and CDR2 is SVGAGI (reference sequence). J lost 7 bases, V lost 3 bases, and 9 bases had no gene match. The CDR3 region has the DNA TGTGCCAGCAGTTATCGAGCGGGAGGGCAGAGGGAGCAGTACTTC. Its protein product is CASSYRAGGQREQYF.

In its sample, this clone was seen a few times. The chain uses TRBV19 and TRBJ2-1; D might be TRBD1 (5 bases). Trimming pared 4 bases from V and 1 base from J, leaving 8 bases between. Germline CDR1 reads LNHDA; CDR2 reads SQIVND (reference sequence). The CDR3 has 14 amino acids. CDR3 amino acids: CASSTGLSYNEQFF. The CDR3 DNA reads TGTGCCAGTAGTACAGGGCTTTCCTACAATGAGCAGTTCTTC.

This clone showed up many times. The genes are TRBV5-1 and TRBJ2-3; possible D gene TRBD1, 8 bases. Germline assignment: CDR1 SGHRS and CDR2 YFSETQ. This CDR3 region has 17 residues. Trimming took 0 bases from V and 5 from J, leaving 19 bases between them. The CDR3 sequence is CASSLAYTGGGEDTQYF. The DNA of the CDR3 is TGCGCCAGCAGCTTGGCTTATACAGGGGGGGGTGAAGATACGCAGTATTTT.

This clone came up a few times. This chain uses TRBV15 with TRBJ1-1; no clear D. Germline lookup yields CDR1 LNHNV and CDR2 YYDKDF (reference sequence). CDR3 length: 15 residues. Trimming pared 1 base from V and 6 bases from J, leaving 15 bases between. The CDR3 nucleotides read TGTGCCACCAGCAGAGTGCGGGCCACGATGCCTGAAGCTTTCTTT. This encodes CATSRVRATMPEAFF.

This clone has just one count. The gene calls are TRBV18 and TRBJ2-7; D might be TRBD1 or TRBD2, each matching 6 bases. This CDR3 region has 13 residues. Germline V gives CDR1 KGHSH, CDR2 LQKENI. Trimming took off 4 bases at V and 6 bases at J, with 13 bases between the two ends. This CDR3 is CASSLLQGGEQYF. In DNA, the CDR3 is TGTGCCAGCTCACTGTTACAGGGAGGCGAGCAGTACTTC.

Note on this clone: The conserved final phenylalanine or tryptophan is absent from the CDR3, which likely points to a read error. No DNA is shown, since the ends of the CDR3 on it are uncertain; the CDR3 is the one TCRdb lists. The chain carries TRBV19 and TRBJ1-3. CDR1 and CDR2 from the germline V gene are LNHDA and SQIVND (reference sequence). The CDR3 length is 16 residues, termini included. The chain's CDR3 is CASRSHRGISGNTLYL.

J is TRBJ2-7 and V is TRBV30, with a possible D match to TRBD2 (6 bases). Per the germline V gene, CDR1 is GTSNPN and CDR2 is SVGIG (reference sequence). V was cut by 0 bases and J by 6 bases, with 15 bases left in between. The CDR3 is 14 amino acids. In DNA form, the CDR3 reads TGTGCCTGGAGTGTACCCGGAGGGCCCCGCGAGCAGTACTTC. Translating gives CAWSVPGGPREQYF.

This clone occurred many times. V and J are TRBV30 and TRBJ2-7; D is ambiguous. V lost 0 bases and J 6 bases, leaving 9 bases between the germline ends. The germline V gene encodes CDR1 GTSNPN and CDR2 SVGIG (reference sequence). The length of the CDR3 is 12 residues. CDR3 sequence reads: CAWSVLDVEQYF. The DNA for the CDR3 is TGTGCCTGGAGTGTACTGGACGTCGAGCAGTACTTC.

This clone was counted ten times or more. The chain combines TRBV29-1 with TRBJ2-7; no firm D call. Per the germline V gene, CDR1 is SQVTM and CDR2 is ANQGSEA. There are 14 residues in the CDR3. The ends were cut back, 7 bases at V and 1 base at J, with 17 bases in the middle. The CDR3 loop is CSAVEYVESYEQYF. The CDR3 coding sequence is TGCAGCGCGGTCGAATATGTTGAGTCCTACGAGCAGTACTTC.

This clone was seen at least ten times. This chain links TRBV5-5 with TRBJ2-5, with 10 bases matching TRBD2. J lost 4 bases, V lost 0 bases, and 6 bases had no gene match. The CDR3 extends over 16 amino acids. Looked up from germline, CDR1 is SGHKS and CDR2 is YYEKEE (reference sequence). In nucleotides, the CDR3 is TGTGCCAGCAGCTTGGTGGTCGCTAGCGGGAGAGAGACCCAGTACTTC. It is translated as CASSLVVASGRETQYF.

The rearrangement uses TRBV4-1 and TRBJ2-5; either TRBD1 or TRBD2 may fit D (5 bases each). Germline V gene lookup returns CDR1 MGHRA and CDR2 YSYEKL. V was pared by 9 bases and J by 1 base, with 18 bases between. CDR3 length: 15 residues. The CDR3 DNA reads as TGCGCCAGTGCACCGGGGCCCGGCTTCCAAGAGACCCAGTACTTC. Its translation is CASAPGPGFQETQYF.

This clone was detected ten times or more. V usage is TRBV3-1 and J usage is TRBJ2-6; perhaps D is TRBD1 or TRBD2 (5 bases each). V lost 0 bases and J lost 1, with 7 bases in between. Looked up from germline, CDR1 is LGHDT and CDR2 is YNNKEL (reference sequence). The length of the CDR3 is 16 residues. The CDR3 DNA follows: TGTGCCAGCAGCCAAGATGAGGGGTCTGGGGCCAACGTCCTGACTTTC. Protein sequence: CASSQDEGSGANVLTF.

This clone has just a few counts. The V call is TRBV28, the J call TRBJ2-1; 8 nucleotides match TRBD1. The CDR3 is 12 residues long. CDR1 is MDHEN and CDR2 is SYDVKM in the germline V gene. With 7 bases clipped from V and 11 bases from J, the junction kept 7 bases outside the gene matches. The CDR3 nucleotides are TGTGCCAGCACCCGACAGGGGAGTAAGCAGTTCTTC. Protein: CASTRQGSKQFF.

This clone was counted at least ten times. A much larger clone is a single base away; this may be a read error. The same CDR3 arises from other DNA sequences in this sample as well. DNA of the CDR3: TGTGCCAGCAGCCCCGACAGGGCGAGCACCGGGGAGCTGTTTTTT. This encodes CASSPDRASTGELFF. The J gene is TRBJ2-2, the V gene TRBV7-8; 7 bases agree with TRBD1. Germline V CDR1 and CDR2: SGHVS, FQNEAQ. This CDR3 has 15 residues. Germline trimming cut 5 bases from V and 4 bases from J; bases unmatched to any gene: 7.

The rearrangement uses TRBV9 and TRBJ2-1, with D possibly TRBD1 on 6 matching bases. This CDR3 has 18 amino acids. V dropped 0 bases and J dropped 4 bases, with 20 bases sitting between them. Looked up from germline, CDR1 is SGDLS and CDR2 is YYNGEE. The CDR3 is CASSVAGTVAGVYNEQFF. The CDR3 bases are TGTGCCAGCAGCGTAGCGGGTACGGTGGCAGGGGTGTACAATGAGCAGTTCTTC.

Judged by abundance, this clone is medium-sized. The genes are TRBV19 and TRBJ2-2; D is unclear. V was trimmed by 7 bases and J by 7 bases, leaving 13 bases between them. Germline CDR1 is LNHDA and CDR2 is SQIVND (reference sequence). This CDR3 is built from 13 residues. This chain's CDR3 is CASTSRALGELFF. CDR3 DNA: TGTGCCAGTACCTCAAGGGCACTCGGGGAGCTGTTTTTT.